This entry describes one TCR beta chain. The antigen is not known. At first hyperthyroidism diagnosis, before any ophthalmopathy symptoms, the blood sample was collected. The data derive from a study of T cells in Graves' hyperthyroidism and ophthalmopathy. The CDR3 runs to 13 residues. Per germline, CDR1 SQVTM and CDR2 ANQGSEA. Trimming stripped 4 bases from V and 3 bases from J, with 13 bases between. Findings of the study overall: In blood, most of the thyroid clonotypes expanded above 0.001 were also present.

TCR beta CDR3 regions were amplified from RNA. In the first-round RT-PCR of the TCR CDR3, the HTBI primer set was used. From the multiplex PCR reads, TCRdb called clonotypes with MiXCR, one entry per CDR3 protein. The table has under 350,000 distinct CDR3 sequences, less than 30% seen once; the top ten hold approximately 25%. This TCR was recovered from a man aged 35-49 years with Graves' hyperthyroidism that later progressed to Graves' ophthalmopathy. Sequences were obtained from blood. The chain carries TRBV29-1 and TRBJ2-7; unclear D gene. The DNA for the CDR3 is TGCAGCGTTGTGCAGGACGGAAACTACGAGCAGTACTTC. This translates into CSVVQDGNYEQYF.